The clone carrying this T cell receptor beta chain was counted only a few times. Its antigen remains unidentified. This entry comes from a study of immune evolution from preneoplasia to lung adenocarcinoma. The overall study: HLA loss of heterozygosity: over 5.5% AIS, about 15% MIA, over 25% ADC, none AAH.

Findings and caveats of the study: Later-stage lesions seemingly showed higher T cell density and diversity than normal lung.

Macro-dissection enriched premalignant or tumor cells before nucleic acid extraction. Germline V gene sequence: CDR1 GTSNPN, CDR2 SVGIG (reference sequence). The CDR3 covers 14 residues. After removal of 3 bases from V and 5 bases from J, the junction contained 7 bases not matched to a gene. Using immunoSEQ multiplex PCR, the repertoire was profiled, and TCRdb retains in-frame clones only, with some absent. The repertoire holds over 3,500 clones, with roughly 88% as singletons. The source material was FFPE lung adenocarcinoma in situ tissue. This sequence originates from a person aged 60-80 years with lung adenocarcinoma. The V call is TRBV30, the J call TRBJ2-5, with 9 bases lining up with TRBD2. The CDR3 nucleotides read TGTGCCTGGAGGATTAGCGGGAGTCGGGAGACCCAGTACTTC. Translation: CAWRISGSRETQYF.